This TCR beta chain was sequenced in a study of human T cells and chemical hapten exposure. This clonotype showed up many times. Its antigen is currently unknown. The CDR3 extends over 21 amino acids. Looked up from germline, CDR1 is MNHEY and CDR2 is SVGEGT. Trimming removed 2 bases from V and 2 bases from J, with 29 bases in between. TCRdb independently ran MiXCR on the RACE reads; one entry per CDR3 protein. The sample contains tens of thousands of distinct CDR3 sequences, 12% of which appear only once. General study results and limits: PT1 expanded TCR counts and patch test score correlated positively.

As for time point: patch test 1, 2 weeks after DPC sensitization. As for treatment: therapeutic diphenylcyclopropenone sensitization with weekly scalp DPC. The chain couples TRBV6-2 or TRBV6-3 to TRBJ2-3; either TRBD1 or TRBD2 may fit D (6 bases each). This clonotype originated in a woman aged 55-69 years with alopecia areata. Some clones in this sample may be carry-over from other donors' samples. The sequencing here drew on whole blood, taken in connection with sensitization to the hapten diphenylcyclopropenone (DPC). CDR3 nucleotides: TGTGCCAGCAGTTACGAAGTGTCGGTAGCGGCCCGGGGGCGGACCACAGATACGCAGTATTTT. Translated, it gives CASSYEVSVAARGRTTDTQYF.